The rows below give T cell receptor beta chains drawn from one sample of a study of T cell changes during pregnancy in multiple sclerosis. Produced via immunoSEQ multiplex PCR; TCRdb's table is partial and in-frame only. The sample shows tens of thousands of clones, 93% of them seen only once. The source was peripheral blood, collected in the second trimester of pregnancy. These TCRs come from a female donor with multiple sclerosis, enrolled in a pregnancy study. Both conserved end residues are part of each CDR3. The D gene is left open where the match is weak. For some rows the clone size is stated as once, few or many, or as a class when expanded; others skip it.

abundance	d_gene	v_gene	j_gene	CDR3aa	CDR3nt
NA	NA	TRBV19	TRBJ1-5	CASSVVKDSGSNQPQHF	TGTGCCAGTAGTGTGGTTAAGGACAGTGGGAGCAATCAGCCCCAGCATTTT
NA	TRBD1	TRBV11-2	TRBJ1-1	CASSWTGFGRNTEAFF	TGTGCCAGCAGCTGGACAGGTTTCGGAAGGAACACTGAAGCTTTCTTT
NA	TRBD2	TRBV2	TRBJ2-1	CASSGGLAGDGFF	TGTGCCAGCAGTGGGGGACTAGCGGGAGACGGGTTCTTC
NA	NA	TRBV6-4	TRBJ2-7	CAEADYEQYF	TGTGCCGAGGCGGACTACGAGCAGTACTTC
NA	TRBD2	TRBV5-6	TRBJ2-2	CASSLRTSGINTGELFF	TGTGCCAGCAGCCTCCGGACTAGCGGGATAAACACCGGGGAGCTGTTTTTT
NA	TRBD2	TRBV18	TRBJ2-4	CASSEGTSGTAKNIQYF	TGTGCCAGCTCAGAAGGGACTAGCGGGACAGCCAAAAACATTCAGTACTTC
NA	TRBD1	TRBV7-8	TRBJ2-2	CASSNRGTGELFF	TGTGCCAGCAGCAACAGGGGCACCGGGGAGCTGTTTTTT
NA	NA	TRBV29-1	TRBJ1-2	CSVRWNYGYTF	TGCAGCGTGCGGTGGAACTATGGCTACACCTTC
once	TRBD2	TRBV5-1	TRBJ2-3	CASSLSMIGTSGVLDDTDTQYF	TGCGCCAGCAGCTTAAGTATGATCGGGACTAGCGGGGTTTTGGACGACACAGATACGCAGTATTTT
NA	NA	TRBV6-1	TRBJ1-1	CASRAGWTEAFF	TGTGCCAGCAGAGCAGGGTGGACTGAAGCTTTCTTT
NA	TRBD1	TRBV19	TRBJ1-5	CASSMQGAAHQPQHF	TGTGCCAGTAGTATGCAGGGGGCCGCCCATCAGCCCCAGCATTTT
NA	TRBD1	TRBV28	TRBJ1-1	CASRSGGPNTEAFF	TGTGCCAGCAGGTCAGGGGGACCCAACACTGAAGCTTTCTTT
NA	TRBD1	TRBV29-1	TRBJ1-4	CSVKDRFNEKLFF	TGCAGCGTTAAGGACAGGTTTAATGAAAAACTGTTTTTT
NA	TRBD2	TRBV19	TRBJ2-1	CASSIGASGTYNEQFF	TGTGCCAGTAGTATAGGGGCTAGCGGAACCTACAATGAGCAGTTCTTC
NA	NA	TRBV4-3	TRBJ1-2	CASSQQQALTVNYGYTF	TGCGCCAGCAGCCAACAGCAAGCCCTGACAGTCAACTATGGCTACACCTTC
NA	TRBD2	TRBV6-4	TRBJ2-1	CASSDSGREGPYNEQFF	TGTGCCAGCAGTGACTCGGGGCGGGAGGGCCCATACAATGAGCAGTTCTTC
NA	NA	TRBV21-1	TRBJ1-5	CASSIYRGGGNQPQHF	TGTGCCAGCAGCATATACAGGGGTGGTGGCAATCAGCCCCAGCATTTT
NA	NA	TRBV7-3	TRBJ2-3	CASSRKGQGDTQYF	TGTGCCAGCAGCCGAAAGGGACAAGGAGATACGCAGTATTTT
NA	NA	TRBV5-1	TRBJ2-3	CASSLAGFPSTDTQYF	TGCGCCAGCAGCTTGGCCGGGTTCCCCAGCACAGATACGCAGTATTTT
NA	TRBD2	TRBV7-3	TRBJ2-1	CASSYLTLAGHNEQFF	TGTGCCAGCAGCTATTTAACGCTAGCGGGTCACAATGAGCAGTTCTTC
NA	NA	TRBV7-3	TRBJ2-1	CASSLVGGYNEQFF	TGTGCCAGCAGCTTAGTGGGAGGCTACAATGAGCAGTTCTTC
once	NA	TRBV5-4	TRBJ1-1	CASSPRGGGVAEAFF	TGTGCCAGCAGCCCCCGAGGCGGGGGGGTAGCTGAAGCTTTCTTT
NA	TRBD2	TRBV7-6	TRBJ2-7	CASSFKTGGYEQYF	TGTGCCAGCAGCTTTAAGACGGGAGGGTACGAGCAGTACTTC
NA	NA	TRBV21-1	TRBJ2-7	CASNQRQVYEQYF	TGTGCCAGCAACCAAAGACAGGTCTACGAGCAGTACTTC
few	TRBD2	TRBV6-4	TRBJ2-1	CASSLTSGSYNEQFF	TGTGCCAGCAGCTTGACTAGCGGATCCTACAATGAGCAGTTCTTC
NA	NA	TRBV28	TRBJ1-4	CASSRTGPNEKLFF	TGTGCCAGCAGCCGCACAGGGCCTAATGAAAAACTGTTTTTT
NA	NA	TRBV29-1	TRBJ1-4	CSGGGGTNEKLFF	TGCAGCGGGGGAGGGGGGACGAATGAAAAACTGTTTTTT
NA	TRBD2	TRBV9	TRBJ2-3	CASSEWSGGPIDTQYF	TGTGCCAGCAGCGAATGGTCGGGAGGGCCGATAGATACGCAGTATTTT
NA	NA	TRBV19	TRBJ2-3	CASSPYGRSTDTQYF	TGTGCCAGTAGCCCCTACGGGAGAAGCACAGATACGCAGTATTTT
NA	TRBD2	TRBV5-4	TRBJ2-7	CASSSGTKSPREQYF	TGTGCCAGCAGCTCCGGGACTAAGTCGCCCCGGGAGCAGTACTTC
NA	TRBD1	TRBV7-9	TRBJ1-2	CASSWTGSGYGYTF	TGTGCCAGCAGCTGGACAGGGTCGGGCTATGGCTACACCTTC
NA	TRBD2	TRBV6-5	TRBJ2-2	CASRGGVSGELFF	TGTGCCAGCAGGGGGGGGGTTTCCGGGGAGCTGTTTTTT
NA	NA	TRBV7-8	TRBJ2-1	CASRHRDRETSGIEEAYNEQFF	TGTGCCAGCAGACACCGGGACAGGGAAACTAGCGGGATTGAAGAGGCCTACAATGAGCAGTTCTTC
NA	TRBD1	TRBV10-2	TRBJ1-2	CASSEFGDRGNYGYTF	TGCGCCAGCAGTGAGTTTGGGGACAGGGGAAACTATGGCTACACCTTC
NA	NA	TRBV4-1	TRBJ2-1	CASSPLVNSYNEQFF	TGCGCCAGCAGCCCACTAGTAAACTCCTACAATGAGCAGTTCTTC
NA	TRBD2	TRBV11-3	TRBJ2-1	CASSSGTSGNNEQFF	TGTGCCAGCAGCTCGGGGACTAGCGGGAATAATGAGCAGTTCTTC
NA	TRBD2	TRBV7-9	TRBJ2-1	CASSFLAGVGYNEQFF	TGTGCCAGCAGCTTTCTAGCGGGAGTCGGCTACAATGAGCAGTTCTTC
NA	NA	TRBV19	TRBJ2-7	CASSLAGRDYEQYF	TGTGCCAGTAGTTTGGCAGGCCGGGACTACGAGCAGTACTTC
NA	NA	TRBV6-4	TRBJ2-3	CASSSSRTDTQYF	TGTGCCAGCAGTAGTAGCCGCACAGATACGCAGTATTTT
NA	NA	TRBV11-2	TRBJ2-7	CASSSTRTYEQYF	TGTGCCAGCAGCTCGACTAGGACCTACGAGCAGTACTTC
NA	TRBD2	TRBV28	TRBJ2-3	CASSRDSSMLAGGSTDTQYF	TGTGCCAGCAGCAGGGACAGTTCGATGTTAGCGGGAGGTAGCACAGATACGCAGTATTTT
NA	TRBD2	TRBV5-1	TRBJ2-3	CASSSKTSGKTDTQYF	TGCGCCAGCAGCTCCAAGACTAGCGGGAAGACAGATACGCAGTATTTT
NA	TRBD2	TRBV6-5	TRBJ2-1	CASSYSLAGGGNEQFF	TGTGCCAGCAGTTACTCTCTAGCGGGAGGGGGTAATGAGCAGTTCTTC
NA	TRBD1	TRBV6-5	TRBJ1-1	CASSLGQGAEAFF	TGTGCCAGCAGCTTGGGACAGGGCGCTGAAGCTTTCTTT
few	NA	TRBV30	TRBJ1-5	CAWGQGNNQPQHF	TGTGCCTGGGGTCAGGGAAACAATCAGCCCCAGCATTTT
few	TRBD1	TRBV4-2	TRBJ2-2	CASSRQTGENTGELFF	TGTGCCAGCAGCCGACAGACAGGGGAGAACACCGGGGAGCTGTTTTTT
once	NA	TRBV7-2	TRBJ2-7	CASSSFAGSGYEQYF	TGTGCCAGCAGCTCCTTCGCGGGGAGTGGATACGAGCAGTACTTC
NA	TRBD2	TRBV4-1	TRBJ2-1	CASSQLAGYNEQFF	TGCGCCAGCAGCCAGCTAGCGGGGTACAATGAGCAGTTCTTC
NA	NA	TRBV7-9	TRBJ2-5	CASSLSREQETQYF	TGTGCCAGCAGCCTCTCCCGGGAACAAGAGACCCAGTACTTC
NA	NA	TRBV6-5	TRBJ1-4	CASSYELNEKLFF	TGTGCCAGCAGTTATGAGCTCAATGAAAAACTGTTTTTT
few	NA	TRBV7-8	TRBJ2-7	CASSLTRESRGYEQYF	TGTGCCAGCAGCTTAACCAGAGAGAGTCGGGGCTACGAGCAGTACTTC
NA	NA	TRBV25-1	TRBJ1-1	CASSDLTGTEAFF	TGTGCCAGCAGTGATTTAACGGGAACTGAAGCTTTCTTT
once	TRBD2	TRBV18	TRBJ2-3	CASSNSGRALADTQYF	TGTGCCAGCTCTAATAGCGGGAGGGCCTTGGCAGATACGCAGTATTTT
NA	TRBD1	TRBV2	TRBJ2-5	CASTRDRVETQYF	TGTGCCAGCACCAGGGACAGGGTCGAGACCCAGTACTTC
NA	TRBD1	TRBV18	TRBJ1-1	CASSQGAGNTEAFF	TGTGCCAGCTCACAGGGGGCAGGTAACACTGAAGCTTTCTTT
NA	TRBD2	TRBV18	TRBJ2-3	CASSPSVGTSHHTQYF	TGTGCCAGCTCACCCTCCGTGGGGACTAGCCATCATACGCAGTATTTT
NA	NA	TRBV28	TRBJ2-1	CANSKGGVPNEQFF	TGTGCCAACTCGAAAGGCGGGGTTCCCAATGAGCAGTTCTTC